A single sample is the source of the 21 T cell receptor beta chains below, sequenced in a study of response to subunit inactivated influenza vaccine. TCRdb processed the RT-PCR reads anew with MiXCR; each CDR3 protein has one entry. The table lists 500,000 to 650,000 distinct CDR3 sequences, less than 10% of them singletons. Sequenced material: PBMCs from blood, taken roughly 24 months after vaccination. These receptors were collected from a man between 50 and 69 years old who received an inactivated influenza vaccine.

This clonotype was seen many times. The chain couples TRBV29-1 to TRBJ2-1; D perhaps matches TRBD2 (5 bases). CDR3 length: 14 amino acids. CDR1 and CDR2 from the germline V gene are SQVTM and ANQGSEA. Trimming removed 6 bases at V and 7 bases at J, with 19 bases between. The chain's CDR3 is CSVDGLQQVNEQFF. The CDR3 DNA reads TGCAGCGTGGACGGACTTCAACAAGTAAATGAGCAGTTCTTC.

A few counts support this clonotype. The chain links TRBV25-1 to TRBJ2-6, with a tentative D call TRBD2 (5 bases). Germline V CDR1 and CDR2: MGHDK, SYGVNS. CDR3 size: 17 residues. The germline V and J ends were trimmed by 5 bases and 0 bases, with 14 bases remaining between them. The CDR3 is CASSPRTLSSGANVLTF. As DNA, the CDR3 is TGTGCCAGCAGTCCCCGGACTTTGAGCTCTGGGGCCAACGTCCTGACTTTC. The whole variable domain, remainder taken from reference TRBV25-1 and TRBJ2-6, is EADIYQTPRYLVIGTGKKITLECSQTMGHDKMYWYQQDPGMELHLIHYSYGVNSTEKGDLSSESTVSRIRTEHFPLTLESARPSHTSQYLCASSPRTLSSGANVLTFGAGSRLTVL.

The V call is TRBV20-1, the J call TRBJ1-6, with D hard to call. The CDR3 is made up of 13 amino acids. Trimming left V 3 bases short and J 9 bases short, with 12 bases between. Per germline, CDR1 DFQATT and CDR2 SNEGSKA (reference sequence). The CDR3, as DNA: TGCAGTGCTAGTGGAGGGCTCCGTTCACCCCTCCACTTT. As protein: CSASGGLRSPLHF.

The table lists this clonotype with a few counts. V is TRBV12-3 or TRBV12-4 and J is TRBJ2-1, with 11 bases lining up with TRBD2. The CDR3 sequence is 15 residues long. V lost 6 bases, J lost 8 bases, and 9 bases stayed unmatched. The CDR3, as DNA: TGTGCCAGCAGCCTGTCTAGCGGGGGGTTGCATGAGCAGTTCTTC. It translates to CASSLSSGGLHEQFF.

The chain uses TRBV10-3 and TRBJ2-7; D might be TRBD1 (6 bases). The V gene's germline CDR1 is ENHRY and CDR2 SYGVKD. V dropped 2 bases and J dropped 3 bases, with 14 bases sitting between them. The CDR3 is 15 residues long. CDR3 sequence reads: CAISETGLLYYEQYF. The CDR3 DNA is TGTGCCATCAGTGAGACAGGGCTGTTATACTACGAGCAGTACTTC.

The chain employs TRBV5-1 and TRBJ2-1, with 10 bases identical to TRBD2. This CDR3 spans 15 amino acids. CDR1 and CDR2 (germline): SGHRS, YFSETQ. Trimming took 6 bases from V and 6 from J; bases not matched to a gene: 9. CDR3 region: CASISLAGKVNEQFF. The CDR3 DNA reads as TGCGCCAGCATATCACTAGCGGGAAAAGTCAATGAGCAGTTCTTC.

In its sample, this clonotype was seen many times. The genes are TRBV3-1 and TRBJ1-6; 7 bases align to TRBD1. CDR1 and CDR2 from the germline V gene are LGHDT and YNNKEL (reference sequence). Unmatched junction bases numbered 7, after V lost 1 base and J lost 7 bases. CDR3 length: 16 residues. The CDR3 protein is CASSQVESDRNSPLHF. Written as DNA, the CDR3 is TGTGCCAGCAGCCAAGTGGAATCGGACAGGAATTCACCCCTCCACTTT.

The V call is TRBV12-3 or TRBV12-4, the J call TRBJ2-3, with 8 bases aligning to TRBD2. With 4 bases clipped from V and 4 bases from J, the junction kept 13 bases outside the gene matches. The CDR3 length is 17 residues. CDR3 sequence: CASSSLVSSGFPDTQYF. CDR3 in DNA: TGTGCCAGCAGTTCGCTGGTCTCTAGCGGGTTCCCAGATACGCAGTATTTT.

This clonotype appeared a few times. The rearrangement joins TRBV12-3 or TRBV12-4 to TRBJ1-1; D remains unclear. This CDR3 spans 14 amino acids. Trimming pared 2 bases from V and 0 bases from J, leaving 7 bases between. The CDR3, as DNA: TGTGCCAGCAGTTTACAACGGTTGAACACTGAAGCTTTCTTT. Translated: CASSLQRLNTEAFF.

The chain carries TRBV5-1 and TRBJ2-6, with unresolved D. CDR3 length equals 15 residues. The germline gives CDR1 SGHRS, CDR2 YFSETQ. Trimming pared 1 base from V and 0 bases from J, leaving 5 bases between. In DNA form, the CDR3 reads TGCGCCAGCAGCTTGCAAGTCTCTGGGGCCAACGTCCTGACTTTC. Protein sequence: CASSLQVSGANVLTF.

The table lists this clonotype with many counts. The rearrangement uses TRBV12-3 or TRBV12-4 and TRBJ2-4; 9 bases match TRBD1. The V and J ends lost 6 bases and 5 bases, in that order; junction bases with no gene match: 2. This CDR3 has 13 residues. As DNA, the CDR3 is TGTGCCAGCAGGGGACAGGGACAAAACATTCAGTACTTC. Protein sequence: CASRGQGQNIQYF.

Comments on this clonotype: An end of the junction does not agree with germline; a read error may underlie this. In nucleotides, the CDR3 is TGCGCCAGCAGCTTTGGCAGGGACACTGAAGTTTTCTTT. Its translation is CASSFGRDTEVFF. The V gene is TRBV5-1, the J gene TRBJ1-1, with D perhaps TRBD1 (6 bases). Germline loops: CDR1 SGHRS, CDR2 YFSETQ. This CDR3 spans 13 amino acids.

This clonotype showed up just a few times. V gene TRBV29-1 combines with J gene TRBJ2-5; D may be TRBD1 (5 bases). The V end lost 4 bases, the J end lost 5 bases, and 11 bases lay between the germline ends. CDR1 SQVTM and CDR2 ANQGSEA come from the germline V gene. The CDR3 totals 12 residues. For the CDR3, the DNA is TGCAGCGTTGGAGCAGGGCGTGAGACCCAGTACTTC. Its protein is CSVGAGRETQYF.

The rearrangement uses TRBV20-1 and TRBJ2-1, with 7 bases aligning to TRBD2. V was pared by 0 bases and J by 0 bases, with 2 bases of the junction left unmatched. This CDR3 has 15 amino acids. The germline V gene encodes CDR1 DFQATT and CDR2 SNEGSKA (reference sequence). CDR3 bases: TGCAGTGCTAGAGATTGGACTAGCTCCTACAATGAGCAGTTCTTC. It yields the protein CSARDWTSSYNEQFF.

This rearrangement joins TRBV12-3 or TRBV12-4 to TRBJ2-1; 10 bases align to TRBD2. The J segment lost 16 bases and the V segment lost 6 bases, leaving 9 bases of the junction unmatched. The CDR3 has 12 residues. CDR3 nucleotides: TGTGCCAGCAGCTCGAGCGGGGGGGCTTGCTTCTTC. Its protein is CASSSSGGACFF.

Notes on this clonotype: The CDR3 end shows no conserved phenylalanine or tryptophan, and so a read error is likely. The chain has TRBV7-8 and TRBJ2-1, with 8 nucleotides matching TRBD2. This CDR3 comprises 17 residues. CDR1 and CDR2 (germline): SGHVS, FQNEAQ. V shed 5 bases, J shed 4 bases, and the junction held 13 bases outside the gene matches. CDR3 amino acids: CASSPGAGGGIYNEQFL. CDR3 bases: TGTGCCAGCAGCCCCGGGGCAGGCGGGGGGATTTACAATGAGCAGTTCCTC.

V usage is TRBV7-6 and J usage is TRBJ2-7; TRBD1 matches at 7 bases. Trimming cost V 0 bases and J 4 bases; bases outside gene matches: 6. The CDR3 loop spans 15 amino acids. Germline-derived CDR1 and CDR2 are SGHVS and FNYEAQ. CDR3 sequence reads: CASSLASTGVYEQYF. CDR3 in DNA: TGTGCCAGCAGCTTAGCGAGTACAGGGGTGTACGAGCAGTACTTC.

This clonotype appeared a few times. The chain links TRBV29-1 to TRBJ2-5; tentatively, D is TRBD2 (6 bases). The CDR3 length is 13 residues. V lost 4 bases and J 4 bases, leaving 13 bases between the germline ends. Germline V lookup: CDR1 SQVTM, CDR2 ANQGSEA. The CDR3 DNA sequence: TGCAGCGTTGTTTGGGGAGCGGGAGAGACCCAGTACTTC. Amino acids: CSVVWGAGETQYF.

The V gene is TRBV6-6, the J gene TRBJ2-7; D not certain. Deletions cut 5 bases from V and 5 bases from J, with 7 bases between. The CDR3 consists of 11 residues. Germline V gene sequence: CDR1 MNHNY, CDR2 SVGAGI (reference sequence). As DNA, the CDR3 is TGTGCCAGCAGTGCAGAGGACGAGCAGTACTTC. Amino acids: CASSAEDEQYF.

Only a few counts were recorded for this clonotype. The V and J genes are TRBV7-2 and TRBJ2-5; D is uncertain. The CDR3 length is 15 residues. The V and J ends lost 4 bases and 0 bases respectively, with 12 bases between them. CDR1 is SGHTA and CDR2 is FQGNSA in the germline V gene. The CDR3 here is CASSSRSPYQETQYF. CDR3 sequence (DNA): TGTGCCAGCAGCTCTCGATCCCCCTACCAAGAGACCCAGTACTTC.

This clonotype was seen many times. V gene TRBV19 combines with J gene TRBJ1-1; 7 positions match TRBD1. Germline V gives CDR1 LNHDA, CDR2 SQIVND (reference sequence). This CDR3 comprises 13 residues. With 3 bases clipped from V and 10 bases from J, the junction kept 8 bases outside the gene matches. CDR3 nucleotide sequence: TGTGCCAGTAGTATCACAGGGGCTTGGGGAGCTTTCTTT. It codes for CASSITGAWGAFF.